This T cell receptor (beta chain) was sequenced for a study of shared clonotypes between healthy human individuals. Findings and limits, study-wide: A limitation of the genetic and exposure-history diversity represented arose from few donors.

Turning to this clone: As yet, its antigen is unknown.

The ends lost 4 bases at V and 2 bases at J; junction bases unmatched: 2. Germline V gene sequence: CDR1 MNHNS, CDR2 SASEGT. The CDR3 extends over 15 amino acids. Profiled with immunoSEQ multiplex PCR; TCRdb holds only in-frame clones, not every one. The table records some 1 million clones, 60% to 80% of them present only once. Sequenced material: memory CD4+ T cells sorted from blood. Documented subset: CD45RA-negative fraction. The chain has TRBV6-1 and TRBJ2-6; TRBD1 matches at 7 bases. The source of this sequence is a man between 18 and 29 years old in good health. The CDR3, as DNA: TGTGCCAGCAGTGGCGACAGGGCTGGGGCCAACGTCCTGACTTTC. Its translation is CASSGDRAGANVLTF.